Listed below are T cell receptor beta chains from one sample, sequenced in a study of T cell responses to AZD1222 COVID-19 vaccine. Method: immunoSEQ multiplex PCR; TCRdb's copy keeps in-frame clones and lacks some. This table has tens of thousands of clones, 83% appearing once. Sequences were derived from peripheral blood, sampled 28 days after the second AZD1222 dose. The receptors were gathered from an adult who received the AZD1222 COVID-19 vaccine. Each CDR3 is given with its conserved first and last residue. Each record gives: D gene, clone size, J gene, V gene, CDR3 DNA, CDR3 protein. A D gene is named only where the DNA matches it firmly. Where a row states a size, it is once, few, many or the class of an expanded clone; other rows omit it.

D gene: TRBD1; clone size: -; J gene: TRBJ1-5; V gene: TRBV6-5; CDR3 DNA: TGTGCCAGCAGAAGAGGACAGGAGGGTCAGCCCCAGCATTTT; CDR3 protein: CASRRGQEGQPQHF
D gene: -; clone size: few; J gene: TRBJ2-7; V gene: TRBV5-8; CDR3 DNA: TGTGCCAGCAGCCCCACATCCTACGAGCAGTACTTC; CDR3 protein: CASSPTSYEQYF
D gene: TRBD1; clone size: -; J gene: TRBJ2-1; V gene: TRBV7-2; CDR3 DNA: TGTGCCAGCAGCTTAATCCCAGGGGGTTACGTTGAGCAGTTCTTC; CDR3 protein: CASSLIPGGYVEQFF
D gene: -; clone size: -; J gene: TRBJ2-7; V gene: TRBV6-2/TRBV6-3; CDR3 DNA: TGTGCCAGCAGCAACGATCGGTCACCACTAAACAAGTACTTC; CDR3 protein: CASSNDRSPLNKYF
D gene: TRBD1; clone size: -; J gene: TRBJ1-6; V gene: TRBV30; CDR3 DNA: TGTGCCTGGTCCTCCCATACCAACCGGTGGACAGGGGATTCACCCCTCCACTTT; CDR3 protein: CAWSSHTNRWTGDSPLHF
D gene: -; clone size: -; J gene: TRBJ1-1; V gene: TRBV29-1; CDR3 DNA: TGCAGCGTTGATCTGGGATTTAACACTGAAGCTTTCTTT; CDR3 protein: CSVDLGFNTEAFF
D gene: -; clone size: -; J gene: TRBJ1-2; V gene: TRBV19; CDR3 DNA: TGTGCCAGTACCACACAACTCACAGTTAACTATGGCTACACCTTC; CDR3 protein: CASTTQLTVNYGYTF
D gene: TRBD2; clone size: -; J gene: TRBJ2-1; V gene: TRBV5-6; CDR3 DNA: TGTGCCAGCAGCGCGTGGTTGCAAGCGGGGGGGCATGAGCAGTTCTTC; CDR3 protein: CASSAWLQAGGHEQFF
D gene: -; clone size: -; J gene: TRBJ2-7; V gene: TRBV7-9; CDR3 DNA: TGTGCCAGCAGGGACCGCTCGGAGCAGTACTTC; CDR3 protein: CASRDRSEQYF
D gene: -; clone size: -; J gene: TRBJ1-5; V gene: TRBV19; CDR3 DNA: TGTGCCAGTAGTATAAGGTCAGATAGCAATCAGCCCCAGCATTTT; CDR3 protein: CASSIRSDSNQPQHF
D gene: -; clone size: -; J gene: TRBJ2-1; V gene: TRBV5-6; CDR3 DNA: TGTGCCAGCAGCTTGTGGGGGTCCTCCTACAATGAGCAGTTCTTC; CDR3 protein: CASSLWGSSYNEQFF
D gene: -; clone size: -; J gene: TRBJ1-3; V gene: TRBV6-5; CDR3 DNA: TGTGCCAGCAGTTACGGGGGGTTTGGAAACACCATATATTTT; CDR3 protein: CASSYGGFGNTIYF
D gene: TRBD1; clone size: few; J gene: TRBJ1-5; V gene: TRBV2; CDR3 DNA: TGTGCCAGCAGCTGGACAGGGGGCAATCAGCCCCAGCATTTT; CDR3 protein: CASSWTGGNQPQHF
D gene: -; clone size: -; J gene: TRBJ2-7; V gene: TRBV4-1; CDR3 DNA: TGCGCCAGCAGCCAAGATGCCGGGACGGACACCTACGAGCAGTACTTC; CDR3 protein: CASSQDAGTDTYEQYF
D gene: -; clone size: -; J gene: TRBJ2-1; V gene: TRBV30; CDR3 DNA: TGTGCCTGGAGTACTACACCATACAATGAGCAGTTCTTC; CDR3 protein: CAWSTTPYNEQFF